This TCR beta chain is from a study of T cell responses to AZD1222 COVID-19 vaccine. Whole-study findings and limits: Females outnumbered males among donors, who were mostly white British; clonal diversity was possibly underestimated. As reported, nearly half of all spike-specific TCRs target variant regions that are unmutated.

Some clones are missing from TCRdb's copy, which holds only in-frame ones; the method was immunoSEQ multiplex PCR. Among some 170,000 clones listed, 85% to 95% were seen once. Of note for this clone: Its antigen is not identified.

Here the sequenced sample was peripheral blood, taken on day 0 of AZD1222 vaccination. This TCR was sampled from an adult in good health.

CDR3 sequence reads: CASHLRDGYGYTF. DNA for the CDR3: TGTGCCAGTCACCTCCGGGACGGCTATGGCTACACCTTC. The chain uses TRBV28 and TRBJ1-2, with D tentatively TRBD1 (5 bases). Per the germline V gene, CDR1 is MDHEN and CDR2 is SYDVKM. Trimming pared 9 bases from V and 4 bases from J, leaving 15 bases between. CDR3 size: 13 residues.